Shown below are 21 T cell receptor beta chains from a single sample sequenced in a study of T cells in narcolepsy. Assay used: immunoSEQ multiplex PCR; TCRdb lists only in-frame clones, some missing. The repertoire holds around 30,000 clones, with approximately 85% as singletons. Sequenced: memory (CD45RA-) CD4+ T cells from blood. These TCRs come from a human donor in good health.

The chain has TRBV28 and TRBJ1-5; 11 bases fit TRBD1. The germline V gene encodes CDR1 MDHEN and CDR2 SYDVKM. With 8 bases clipped from V and 9 bases from J, the junction kept 12 bases outside the gene matches. The CDR3 length is 15 residues. CDR3 DNA: TGTGCCAGCCGACACGGGACAGGGGGGCTGTGGCCCCAGCATTTT. Its protein is CASRHGTGGLWPQHF.

The chain is built from TRBV6-1 and TRBJ2-5; D ambiguous. V was clipped by 1 base and J by 7 bases, with 13 bases between them. The CDR3 runs to 14 residues. CDR1 is MNHNS and CDR2 is SASEGT in the germline V gene. For the CDR3, the DNA is TGTGCCAGCAGTGAAGAGGGCAGCGTGCGGACCCAGTACTTC. Translation: CASSEEGSVRTQYF.

The CDR3 DNA reads as TGCGCCAGCAGCCAAGATCCGGGCCGGGGCTCCTACAATGAGCAGTTCTTC. This gives the protein CASSQDPGRGSYNEQFF. V and J are TRBV4-1 and TRBJ2-1; a possible D gene is TRBD2 (5 bases). The CDR3 length is 17 residues. V lost 0 bases, J lost 0 bases, and 12 bases lay in between. Germline values: CDR1 MGHRA, CDR2 YSYEKL.

This clone was found a few times. V and J are TRBV25-1 and TRBJ2-7; 8 nucleotides agree with TRBD1. This CDR3 is built from 14 residues. CDR1 is MGHDK and CDR2 is SYGVNS in the germline V gene. V dropped 8 bases and J dropped 4; count of bases not matched to a gene: 10. CDR3 in amino acids: CASEGAGGVYEQYF. CDR3 nucleotide sequence: TGTGCCAGCGAGGGCGCAGGGGGCGTTTACGAGCAGTACTTC.

For the CDR3, the DNA is TGTGCCAGCAGTTACTCCTCTACGAGGCAGTACTTC. This encodes CASSYSSTRQYF. The chain links TRBV6-6 to TRBJ2-7, with D unresolved. The CDR3 consists of 12 residues. Per the germline V gene, CDR1 is MNHNY and CDR2 is SVGAGI (reference sequence). V lost 0 bases, J lost 9 bases, and 9 bases lay in between.

To note about this clone: Within the sample, other DNA sequences also encode this same CDR3. This sequence joins TRBV18 and TRBJ1-1; D gene uncertain. Germline CDR1 reads KGHSH; CDR2 reads LQKENI. The V gene lost 3 bases and the J gene lost 3 bases, with 8 bases spanning the gap. There are 13 residues in the CDR3. The CDR3 loop reads CASSPGQDTEAFF. In nucleotides, the CDR3 is TGTGCCAGCTCACCTGGTCAAGACACTGAAGCTTTCTTT.

CDR3 sequence: CASSPANRRGTGELFF. The CDR3 coding sequence is TGTGCCAGCTCACCGGCAAACAGGAGGGGCACCGGGGAGCTGTTTTTT. J is TRBJ2-2 and V is TRBV18, with D perhaps matching TRBD2 (6 bases). V was pared by 3 bases and J by 4 bases, with 15 bases between. The CDR3 is 16 residues long. CDR1 KGHSH and CDR2 LQKENI come from the germline V gene.

CDR3 region: CASSFKRDGLVYGYTF. CDR3 DNA: TGCGCCAGCAGCTTCAAGAGGGACGGGTTGGTCTATGGCTACACCTTC. This chain connects TRBV5-1 to TRBJ1-2; a weak D match, TRBD1 (5 bases). The CDR3 runs 16 residues. Trimming left V 2 bases short and J 4 bases short, with 18 bases between. Germline CDR1 SGHRS, CDR2 YFSETQ.

This chain uses TRBV6-1 with TRBJ2-7; 8 positions agree with TRBD2. In germline, CDR1 is MNHNS, CDR2 SASEGT. The CDR3 loop spans 16 amino acids. V lost 1 base to trimming and J lost 3 bases; unmatched junction nucleotides: 8. CDR3 in amino acids: CASSEGTSKISYEQYF. The CDR3 coding sequence is TGTGCCAGCAGTGAAGGGACTAGCAAAATAAGCTACGAGCAGTACTTC.

The rearrangement uses TRBV5-5 and TRBJ2-6; D ambiguous. The germline gives CDR1 SGHKS, CDR2 YYEKEE (reference sequence). The CDR3 contains 18 residues. V was clipped by 7 bases and J by 5 bases, with 25 bases between them. Here the CDR3 reads CASRFDVLAQSRANVLTF. CDR3 coding DNA: TGTGCCAGCCGATTTGATGTTCTCGCACAAAGTCGGGCCAACGTCCTGACTTTC.

The gene calls are TRBV5-1 and TRBJ2-3, with D possibly being TRBD1 or TRBD2 (6 bases each). Per the germline V gene, CDR1 is SGHRS and CDR2 is YFSETQ. CDR3 size: 13 residues. V gave up 7 bases and J gave up 3 bases, with 12 bases separating them. The chain's CDR3 is CASRRGRTDTQYF. The CDR3 DNA reads TGCGCCAGCCGCCGGGGGCGGACAGATACGCAGTATTTT. The variable domain in full, completed from reference TRBV5-1 and TRBJ2-3, reads KAGVTQTPRYLIKTRGQQVTLSCSPISGHRSVSWYQQTPGQGLQFLFEYFSETQRNKGNFPGRFSGRQFSNSRSEMNVSTLELGDSALYLCASRRGRTDTQYFGPGTRLTVL.

The J gene is TRBJ2-5, the V gene TRBV6-5; 8 bases map to TRBD1. The V gene end was trimmed by 6 bases and the J gene end by 2 bases; junction bases not matched to a gene: 8. The CDR3 is made up of 15 amino acids. The germline V gene has CDR1 MNHEY and CDR2 SVGAGI. The CDR3 DNA follows: TGTGCCAGCAGCCGGACAGGGAGTAGTCAAGAGACCCAGTACTTC. It yields the protein CASSRTGSSQETQYF.

The count of this clone is one. The chain recombines TRBV10-1 with TRBJ2-1, with 11 nucleotides matching TRBD2. The CDR3 spans 16 residues. V gave up 6 bases and J gave up 7 bases; unmatched junction bases: 11. Looked up from germline, CDR1 is WNHNN and CDR2 is SYGVQD (reference sequence). CDR3 sequence (DNA): TGCGCCAGCAGGGAAGCGGGACTAGCGGATGGGAATGAGCAGTTCTTC. It translates to CASREAGLADGNEQFF.

The rearrangement joins TRBV7-9 to TRBJ1-4; 7 nucleotides align to TRBD1. Germline-derived CDR1 and CDR2 are SEHNR and FQNEAQ (reference sequence). Trimming removed 7 bases from V and 4 bases from J; junction bases left unmatched: 15. The CDR3 is 17 amino acids. The chain's CDR3 is CASIHFPAGQNNEKLFF. The CDR3 DNA reads TGTGCCAGCATCCACTTTCCTGCGGGACAGAATAATGAAAAACTGTTTTTT.

This chain links TRBV29-1 with TRBJ1-2; the D gene is possibly TRBD1 (6 bases). CDR3 length: 13 amino acids. The germline CDR1 and CDR2 sequences are SQVTM and ANQGSEA. V dropped 5 bases and J dropped 3 bases, with 13 bases sitting between them. Here the CDR3 reads CSVLPGGHYGYTF. The CDR3 nucleotides read TGCAGCGTTCTACCGGGGGGCCACTATGGCTACACCTTC.

This chain uses TRBV28 with TRBJ1-2; perhaps TRBD1 as D (6 bases). Germline-derived CDR1 and CDR2 are MDHEN and SYDVKM. This CDR3 has 15 amino acids. V dropped 7 bases and J dropped 1 base, with 16 bases sitting between them. CDR3 sequence reads: CASTMQGPRNYGYTF. The DNA of the CDR3 is TGTGCCAGCACCATGCAGGGGCCGCGTAACTATGGCTACACCTTC.

This clone was observed once. This sequence joins TRBV9 and TRBJ1-3; no firm D call. The CDR3 contains 14 residues. Germline values: CDR1 SGDLS, CDR2 YYNGEE. V gave up 4 bases and J gave up 2 bases, with 10 bases separating them. The CDR3 coding sequence is TGTGCCAGCAGCTCCCGACTGGCTGGAAACACCATATATTTT. Translation: CASSSRLAGNTIYF.

This clone was observed once. This chain uses TRBV2 with TRBJ2-4; D remains ambiguous. The ends were cut back, 1 base at V and 0 bases at J, with 7 bases in the middle. There are 15 residues in the CDR3. Germline CDR1 and CDR2: SNHLY and FYNNEI. The CDR3 spells CASSEEGLAKNIQYF. The CDR3 DNA is TGTGCCAGCAGTGAAGAGGGATTAGCCAAAAACATTCAGTACTTC. The full variable domain, in which reference TRBV2 and TRBJ2-4 provide the parts outside the CDR3, is EPEVTQTPSHQVTQMGQEVILRCVPISNHLYFYWYRQILGQKVEFLVSFYNNEISEKSEIFDDQFSVERPDGSNFTLKIRSTKLEDSAMYFCASSEEGLAKNIQYFGAGTRLSVL.

The chain employs TRBV15 and TRBJ2-5; D is unresolved. CDR1 LNHNV and CDR2 YYDKDF come from the germline V gene (reference sequence). The CDR3 is 15 amino acids. V was clipped by 0 bases and J by 4 bases, with 12 bases between them. CDR3 sequence: CATSREPATGETQYF. The CDR3 region has the DNA TGTGCCACCAGCAGAGAACCGGCGACTGGAGAGACCCAGTACTTC.

CDR3 nucleotide sequence: TGTGCCCATGCTGACCGGTTGAACACTGAAGCTTTCTTT. It is translated as CAHADRLNTEAFF. The V gene is TRBV6-1, the J gene TRBJ1-1; D is unclear. The germline V and J ends were trimmed by 11 bases and 0 bases, with 13 bases remaining between them. CDR3 length equals 13 residues. The germline V gene has CDR1 MNHNS and CDR2 SASEGT.

This clone was seen only once. The same CDR3 also results from other DNA sequences found in this sample. The V and J genes are TRBV14 and TRBJ1-1; D possibly corresponds to TRBD1 (6 bases). The CDR3 sequence is 14 residues long. Trimming stripped 4 bases from V and 1 base from J, with 10 bases between. The germline V gene has CDR1 SGHDN and CDR2 FVKESK. The CDR3, as DNA: TGTGCCAGCAGCCTCAGGGGCGCGAACACTGAAGCTTTCTTT. Translating gives CASSLRGANTEAFF.